One sample yielded the 23 T cell receptor beta chains listed below, sequenced in a study of glioma-infiltrating T cells after dendritic cell vaccination. Clones were sequenced by immunoSEQ multiplex PCR, and TCRdb holds only the in-frame ones, with some missing. The table lists roughly 20,000 clones, 79% of them singletons. The source material was blood, sampled before dendritic cell vaccination. Receptor source: a human donor with glioblastoma.

This rearrangement joins TRBV7-3 to TRBJ2-1; the D gene is possibly TRBD2 (5 bases). CDR1 is SGHTA, CDR2 FQGTGA, per germline. V lost 0 bases to trimming and J lost 0 bases, with 6 bases between them. This CDR3 is built from 15 residues. This chain's CDR3 is CASSLTGSSYNEQFF. The CDR3 DNA reads as TGTGCCAGCAGCTTAACGGGGAGCTCCTACAATGAGCAGTTCTTC. Drawing the rest from reference TRBV7-3 and TRBJ2-1, the complete variable domain is GAGVSQTPSNKVTEKGKYVELRCDPISGHTALYWYRQSLGQGPEFLIYFQGTGAADDSGLPNDRFFAVRPEGSVSTLKIQRTERGDSAVYLCASSLTGSSYNEQFFGPGTRLTVL.

The chain joins TRBV5-4 to TRBJ2-3, with 8 positions matching TRBD2. The CDR3 runs 15 residues. Losses at the gene ends were 0 bases for V and 6 bases for J; bases not matched to a gene: 6. Looked up from germline, CDR1 is SGHNT and CDR2 is YYREEE (reference sequence). CDR3 region: CASSLVGLEGDTQYF. The CDR3 region has the DNA TGTGCCAGCAGCTTGGTGGGACTAGAGGGGGATACGCAGTATTTT.

This chain connects TRBV7-9 to TRBJ2-7; D is perhaps TRBD1 (7 bases). V lost 8 bases and J lost 6, with 11 bases in between. This CDR3 comprises 11 residues. Germline CDR1 and CDR2: SEHNR and FQNEAQ (reference sequence). CDR3 DNA sequence: TGTGCCAGCCAGGGGGGCGGCGAGCAGTACTTC. Translating gives CASQGGGEQYF.

V gene TRBV2 combines with J gene TRBJ1-6; 7 nucleotides align to TRBD1. Germline CDR1 is SNHLY and CDR2 is FYNNEI. The junction had 8 bases not matched to a gene; V was cut back by 6 bases and J by 9 bases. The CDR3 consists of 14 residues. CDR3 sequence reads: CASSVTGFGSPLHF. The CDR3 coding sequence is TGTGCCAGCAGCGTGACAGGGTTTGGTTCACCCCTCCACTTT.

V usage is TRBV4-2 and J usage is TRBJ2-1; D unclear. Germline lookup yields CDR1 LGHNA and CDR2 YNFKEQ. This CDR3 has 14 amino acids. V was shortened by 1 base and J by 0 bases, with 4 bases between the two germline ends. CDR3 region: CASSQATSYNEQFF. The CDR3 region has the DNA TGTGCCAGCAGCCAAGCTACCTCCTACAATGAGCAGTTCTTC.

This chain joins TRBV7-6 and TRBJ2-7; D may be TRBD2 (6 bases). Germline CDR1 and CDR2: SGHVS and FNYEAQ. The CDR3 spans 14 residues. Trimming cost V 5 bases and J 4 bases, with 15 bases left between them. The CDR3 here is CASSAGGREYEQYF. The CDR3 region has the DNA TGTGCCAGCAGCGCCGGGGGAAGGGAGTACGAGCAGTACTTC.

The gene calls are TRBV20-1 and TRBJ1-1; no reliable D call. The CDR3 contains 11 residues. Trimming left V 3 bases short and J 6 bases short, with 8 bases between. CDR1 is DFQATT, CDR2 SNEGSKA, per germline (reference sequence). This CDR3 reads CSASREAEAFF. CDR3 nucleotide sequence: TGCAGTGCTAGTCGGGAGGCTGAAGCTTTCTTT.

The table lists this clone with a few counts. The CDR3 DNA reads as TGTGCCAGCAGTGAGGCCCCAGCGAACACCGGGGAGCTGTTTTTT. Protein product: CASSEAPANTGELFF. V is TRBV6-4 and J is TRBJ2-2; D uncertain. Per the germline V gene, CDR1 is MRHNA and CDR2 is SNTAGT. With 3 bases removed from V and 0 bases from J, the gap between germline ends came to 8 bases. This CDR3 region has 15 residues.

This clone has only a few counts. The chain has TRBV6-6 and TRBJ2-2; no firm D call. The V and J ends lost 5 bases and 3 bases respectively, with 7 bases between them. CDR3 size: 13 residues. Germline CDR1 reads MNHNY; CDR2 reads SVGAGI (reference sequence). The CDR3 reads CASSPQYTGELFF. CDR3 sequence (DNA): TGTGCCAGCAGTCCCCAATACACCGGGGAGCTGTTTTTT.

This chain joins TRBV6-5 and TRBJ2-5; D remains unclear. Germline V CDR1 and CDR2: MNHEY, SVGAGI. The CDR3 has 13 amino acids. With 4 bases removed from V and 5 bases from J, the gap between germline ends came to 11 bases. The CDR3 nucleotides read TGTGCCAGCAGTTCCCCCCACGGGGAGACCCAGTACTTC. It encodes CASSSPHGETQYF.

The V gene is TRBV20-1, the J gene TRBJ2-3, with D possibly matching TRBD2 (6 bases). In germline, CDR1 is DFQATT, CDR2 SNEGSKA (reference sequence). The ends were cut back, 7 bases at V and 2 bases at J, with 7 bases in the middle. This CDR3 is 11 amino acids long. CDR3 sequence: CSGGTTDTQYF. The CDR3, as DNA: TGCAGTGGCGGGACCACAGATACGCAGTATTTT.

The chain links TRBV10-3 to TRBJ1-2; TRBD1 might be the D (5 bases). The germline V gene encodes CDR1 ENHRY and CDR2 SYGVKD. V dropped 2 bases and J dropped 8 bases, with 9 bases sitting between them. This CDR3 region has 12 residues. CDR3 coding DNA: TGTGCCATCAGTGAGCCGGGGGAGGGCTACACCTTC. It is translated as CAISEPGEGYTF.

This chain joins TRBV29-1 and TRBJ2-1; TRBD2 matches 9 bases. CDR1 and CDR2 (germline): SQVTM, ANQGSEA. The CDR3 covers 14 residues. The junction had 11 bases not matched to a gene; V was cut back by 5 bases and J by 9 bases. CDR3 amino acids: CSVSLAGSYREQFF. CDR3 nucleotide sequence: TGCAGCGTTTCCCTAGCGGGAAGTTACCGTGAGCAGTTCTTC.

The V gene is TRBV21-1, the J gene TRBJ2-3; the table's D call of TRBD1 was not tested on the DNA. TRBV21-1 is a recognized pseudogene. The CDR3 has 16 amino acids. CDR3 in DNA: TGTGCCAGCAGCAAAGCCCGGGACACTAGCACAGATACGCAGTATTTT. Translation gives CASSKARDTSTDTQYF.

The V call is TRBV21-1, the J call TRBJ2-7; the tabulated D call, TRBD2, remains unverified against the DNA. TRBV21-1 is classified as a pseudogene. This CDR3 has 17 amino acids. CDR3 residues: CASSRIVAGEHSYEQYF. In DNA form, the CDR3 reads TGTGCCAGCAGCCGAATCGTAGCGGGAGAGCACTCCTACGAGCAGTACTTC.

The CDR3 here is CASSMRDSEVGKVNQPQHF. The CDR3 bases are TGTGCCAGTAGTATGCGGGACAGTGAAGTGGGGAAGGTCAATCAGCCCCAGCATTTT. The chain links TRBV19 to TRBJ1-5, with 7 bases that match TRBD1. Per germline, CDR1 LNHDA and CDR2 SQIVND (reference sequence). The trim removed 3 bases at V and 3 bases at J, leaving 17 bases unmatched. This CDR3 is 19 amino acids long.

The J gene is TRBJ1-1, the V gene TRBV19; D is perhaps TRBD1 (5 bases). Germline-derived CDR1 and CDR2 are LNHDA and SQIVND (reference sequence). This CDR3 has 13 residues. V lost 7 bases and J 1 base, leaving 10 bases between the germline ends. Here the CDR3 reads CASNPTANTEAFF. CDR3 nucleotide sequence: TGTGCCAGTAACCCGACAGCGAACACTGAAGCTTTCTTT.

The J gene is TRBJ2-2, the V gene TRBV4-1; 8 nucleotides agree with TRBD1. Germline-derived CDR1 and CDR2 are MGHRA and YSYEKL. CDR3 length equals 15 residues. The junction had 4 bases not matched to a gene; V was cut back by 1 base and J by 6 bases. In nucleotides, the CDR3 is TGCGCCAGCAGCCAAGTCAAACAGGGGGCCGGGGAGCTGTTTTTT. Encoded protein: CASSQVKQGAGELFF.

This chain joins TRBV18 and TRBJ1-4; D is unresolved. V dropped 3 bases and J dropped 2 bases, with 10 bases sitting between them. This CDR3 is built from 15 residues. Germline V gives CDR1 KGHSH, CDR2 LQKENI. CDR3 in amino acids: CASSPSLGTNEKLFF. Written as DNA, the CDR3 is TGTGCCAGCTCACCCTCCCTGGGCACTAATGAAAAACTGTTTTTT.

V usage is TRBV30 and J usage is TRBJ1-2; 9 nucleotides align to TRBD1. The trim removed 7 bases at V and 7 bases at J, leaving 10 bases unmatched. The CDR3 is 13 residues long. The germline V gene encodes CDR1 GTSNPN and CDR2 SVGIG (reference sequence). CDR3 region: CASSGTGSLGYTF. In DNA, the CDR3 is TGTGCCTCATCCGGGACAGGGTCCCTTGGCTACACCTTC.

This sequence joins TRBV7-9 and TRBJ1-5; D gene unclear. Looked up from germline, CDR1 is SEHNR and CDR2 is FQNEAQ (reference sequence). The CDR3 contains 14 residues. V was clipped by 4 bases and J by 7 bases, with 14 bases between them. In DNA form, the CDR3 reads TGTGCCAGCAGCTCCCCCGAGATGGGCCAGCCCCAGCATTTT. Its translation is CASSSPEMGQPQHF.

The genes are TRBV5-1 and TRBJ2-3; D may be TRBD1 (6 bases). The germline gives CDR1 SGHRS, CDR2 YFSETQ. This CDR3 is built from 14 residues. With 4 bases removed from V and 0 bases from J, the gap between germline ends came to 9 bases. The CDR3 sequence: CASSMGQSTDTQYF. The CDR3 nucleotides are TGCGCCAGCAGCATGGGACAAAGCACAGATACGCAGTATTTT.

The V call is TRBV9, the J call TRBJ2-3; 10 nucleotides line up with TRBD2. Germline lookup yields CDR1 SGDLS and CDR2 YYNGEE. The J segment lost 0 bases and the V segment lost 0 bases, leaving 1 base of the junction unmatched. There are 16 residues in the CDR3. Here the CDR3 reads CASSVGTSGSTDTQYF. DNA for the CDR3: TGTGCCAGCAGCGTAGGGACTAGCGGCAGCACAGATACGCAGTATTTT.